The 10 T cell receptor beta chains in this list originate from one sample, sequenced in a study of cytomegalovirus exposure and HLA in healthy donors. 13 Jbeta primers and 60 Vbeta primers were used for the PCR. Measured with immunoSEQ multiplex PCR; TCRdb has only the in-frame clones, and not every one. Here the sample spans fewer than 150,000 clones, 80% being singletons. Sequenced input: PBMCs. These receptors came from a man aged 25 to 45 in good health and CMV-seronegative.

The chain links TRBV4-1 to TRBJ1-1, with D possibly matching TRBD1 (5 bases). CDR1 MGHRA and CDR2 YSYEKL come from the germline V gene. This CDR3 spans 12 amino acids. V lost 4 bases and J lost 5, with 8 bases in between. In DNA, the CDR3 is TGCGCCAGCAGCCCGGACAAGACTGAAGCTTTCTTT. Its translation is CASSPDKTEAFF.

This chain links TRBV28 with TRBJ2-6, with D possibly being TRBD2 (7 bases). V was shortened by 5 bases and J by 0 bases, with 11 bases between the two germline ends. Per the germline V gene, CDR1 is MDHEN and CDR2 is SYDVKM. This CDR3 has 16 residues. The CDR3 DNA reads TGTGCCAGCAGTCCGGGGGGCATCTCTGGGGCCAACGTCCTGACTTTC. Residues: CASSPGGISGANVLTF.

V gene TRBV4-1 combines with J gene TRBJ1-2; D is unresolved. V dropped 3 bases and J dropped 1 base, with 6 bases sitting between them. CDR1 and CDR2 (germline): MGHRA, YSYEKL. The CDR3 has 13 residues. The CDR3 DNA follows: TGCGCCAGCAGCCAGGCGGTTAACTATGGCTACACCTTC. It codes for CASSQAVNYGYTF.

This rearrangement joins TRBV27 to TRBJ1-1; 7 bases align to TRBD1. Germline assignment: CDR1 MNHEY and CDR2 SMNVEV (reference sequence). CDR3 length: 14 amino acids. After removal of 2 bases from V and 4 bases from J, the junction contained 4 bases not matched to a gene. Written as DNA, the CDR3 is TGTGCCAGCAGTTTAGGACCAGGGGGCACTGAAGCTTTCTTT. As protein: CASSLGPGGTEAFF.

This chain joins TRBV6-4 and TRBJ1-1; D call uncertain. The CDR3 spans 13 residues. The germline V gene has CDR1 MRHNA and CDR2 SNTAGT. Deletions cut 6 bases from V and 0 bases from J, with 8 bases between. CDR3 coding DNA: TGTGCCAGCAGCACCGAGCTGAACACTGAAGCTTTCTTT. Its protein is CASSTELNTEAFF.

The CDR3 region is CASSEQGNSYNSPLHF. The CDR3 nucleotides are TGCGCCAGCAGCGAACAGGGAAACTCCTATAATTCACCCCTCCACTTT. The gene calls are TRBV5-1 and TRBJ1-6, with a possible D match to TRBD1 (6 bases). The V end lost 4 bases, the J end lost 0 bases, and 11 bases lay between the germline ends. This CDR3 region has 16 residues. Germline CDR1 and CDR2: SGHRS and YFSETQ. Based on the CDR3 plus reference TRBV5-1 and TRBJ1-6, the full variable domain is KAGVTQTPRYLIKTRGQQVTLSCSPISGHRSVSWYQQTPGQGLQFLFEYFSETQRNKGNFPGRFSGRQFSNSRSEMNVSTLELGDSALYLCASSEQGNSYNSPLHFGNGTRLTVT.

The V call is TRBV2, the J call TRBJ1-1; no definite D call. Trimming removed 6 bases from V and 0 bases from J, with 11 bases in between. Germline CDR1 SNHLY, CDR2 FYNNEI. The CDR3 contains 14 residues. The CDR3 DNA reads as TGTGCCAGCAGAGTGACATTTATGAACACTGAAGCTTTCTTT. Amino acid sequence: CASRVTFMNTEAFF.

In this sample, this clone turned up once. The chain recombines TRBV6-6 with TRBJ1-5; no clear D gene. The V end was cut by 5 bases, the J end by 4 bases, with 15 bases between. Germline V gene sequence: CDR1 MNHNY, CDR2 SVGAGI (reference sequence). The length of the CDR3 is 15 residues. The chain's CDR3 is CASSSTRTLNQPQHF. In nucleotides, the CDR3 is TGTGCCAGCAGTAGTACTAGGACGCTGAATCAGCCCCAGCATTTT.

This chain connects TRBV9 to TRBJ2-7; 8 positions match TRBD1. The CDR3 has 15 residues. Trimming removed 0 bases from V and 5 bases from J; junction bases left unmatched: 7. Per germline, CDR1 SGDLS and CDR2 YYNGEE. CDR3 loop: CASSVGGTGPHEQYF. DNA for the CDR3: TGTGCCAGCAGCGTAGGTGGGACAGGACCCCACGAGCAGTACTTC. Complete variable domain (other parts from reference TRBV9 and TRBJ2-7): DSGVTQTPKHLITATGQRVTLRCSPRSGDLSVYWYQQSLDQGLQFLIQYYNGEERAKGNILERFSAQQFPDLHSELNLSSLELGDSALYFCASSVGGTGPHEQYFGPGTRLTVT.

This clone was observed a few times. Relative to the germline gene, one junction end is altered; a read error may explain this. The chain has TRBV19 and TRBJ1-2; 10 bases map to TRBD1. Per germline, CDR1 LNHDA and CDR2 SQIVND (reference sequence). The CDR3 runs 15 residues. Here the CDR3 reads CASSVDRGRSFGYTF. The CDR3 coding sequence is TGTGCCAGTAGTGTAGACAGGGGGCGAAGTTTTGGCTACACCTTC.